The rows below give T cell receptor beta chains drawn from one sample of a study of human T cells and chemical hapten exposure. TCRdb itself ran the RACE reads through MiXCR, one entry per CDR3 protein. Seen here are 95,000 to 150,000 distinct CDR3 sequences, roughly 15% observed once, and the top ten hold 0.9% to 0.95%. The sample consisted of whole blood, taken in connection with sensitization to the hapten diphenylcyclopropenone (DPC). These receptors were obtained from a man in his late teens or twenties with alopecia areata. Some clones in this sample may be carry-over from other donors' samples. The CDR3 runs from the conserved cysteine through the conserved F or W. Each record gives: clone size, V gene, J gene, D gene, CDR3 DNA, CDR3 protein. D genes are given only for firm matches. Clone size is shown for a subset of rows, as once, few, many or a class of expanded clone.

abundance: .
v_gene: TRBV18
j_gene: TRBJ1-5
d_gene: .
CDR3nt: TGTGCCAGCTCACCCCTTCAGGTGGGCAGCAATCAGCCCCAGCATTTT
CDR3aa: CASSPLQVGSNQPQHF

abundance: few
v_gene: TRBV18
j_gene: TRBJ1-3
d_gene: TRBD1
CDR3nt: TGTGCCAGCTCACCATCCGGGACAGGGGCCAAGTACTCTGGAAACACCATATATTTT
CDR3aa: CASSPSGTGAKYSGNTIYF

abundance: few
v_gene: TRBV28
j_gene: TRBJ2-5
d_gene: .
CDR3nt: TGTGCCAGCAGGGGATCGGAGACCCAGTACTTC
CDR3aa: CASRGSETQYF

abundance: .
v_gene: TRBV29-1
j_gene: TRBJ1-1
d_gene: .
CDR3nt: TGCAGCGTTTTCCGCAGTCAGAACACTGAAGCTTTCTTT
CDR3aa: CSVFRSQNTEAFF

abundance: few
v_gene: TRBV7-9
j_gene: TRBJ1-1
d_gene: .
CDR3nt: TGTGCCAGCAGCCCGCCGAGGGGTTTAAACACTGAAGCTTTCTTT
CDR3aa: CASSPPRGLNTEAFF

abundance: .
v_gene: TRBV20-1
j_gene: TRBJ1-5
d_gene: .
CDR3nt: TGCAGTGCTAAAACAGGGTTAGGGAATCAGCCCCAGCATTTT
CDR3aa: CSAKTGLGNQPQHF

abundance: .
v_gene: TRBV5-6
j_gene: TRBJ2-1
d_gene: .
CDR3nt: TGTGCCAGCAGCCCAAAATTTATGAAGGCCAGCTCCTACAATGAGCAGTTCTTC
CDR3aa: CASSPKFMKASSYNEQFF

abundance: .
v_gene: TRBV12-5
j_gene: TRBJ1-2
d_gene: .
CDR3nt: TGTGCTAGTGGTTTGGTTGGGGATACTAACTATGGCTACACCTTC
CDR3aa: CASGLVGDTNYGYTF

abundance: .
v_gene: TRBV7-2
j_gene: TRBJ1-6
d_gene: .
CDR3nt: TGTGCCAGCAGCCGCGGAACAAGACAGGCCTCCTATAATTCACCCCTCCACTTT
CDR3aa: CASSRGTRQASYNSPLHF

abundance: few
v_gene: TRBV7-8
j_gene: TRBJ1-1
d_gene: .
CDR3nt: TGTGCCAGCAGCTTCTGGGGATTGAACACTGAAGCTTTCTTT
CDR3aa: CASSFWGLNTEAFF

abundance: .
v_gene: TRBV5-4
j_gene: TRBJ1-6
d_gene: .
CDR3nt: TGTGCCAGCAGCCCCACGGGACATGAGCCTTCACCCCTCCACTTT
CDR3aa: CASSPTGHEPSPLHF

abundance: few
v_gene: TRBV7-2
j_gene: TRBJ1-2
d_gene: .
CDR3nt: TGTGCCAGCAGCTTAGGTCAGAATAACTATGGCTACACCTTC
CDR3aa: CASSLGQNNYGYTF

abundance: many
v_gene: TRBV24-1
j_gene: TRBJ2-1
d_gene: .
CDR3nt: TGTGCCACCAGCACACACGACAGAGAAGAGCAGTTCTTC
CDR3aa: CATSTHDREEQFF

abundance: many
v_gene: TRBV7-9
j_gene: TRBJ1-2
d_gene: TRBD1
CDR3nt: TGTGCCAGCAGCTTGGGGACAGACTATGGCTACACCTTC
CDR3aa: CASSLGTDYGYTF

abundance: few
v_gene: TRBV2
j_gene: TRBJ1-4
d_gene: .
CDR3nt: TGTGCCAGCACAGTCACGACGACACCAGCAACTAATGAAAAACTGTTTTTT
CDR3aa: CASTVTTTPATNEKLFF

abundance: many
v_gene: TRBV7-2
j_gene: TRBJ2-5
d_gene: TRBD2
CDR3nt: TGTGCCAGCAGCTCGTATAGCGGGGGGGTCCAAGAGACCCAGTACTTC
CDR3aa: CASSSYSGGVQETQYF

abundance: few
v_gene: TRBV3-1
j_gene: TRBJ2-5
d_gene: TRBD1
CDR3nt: TGTGCCAGCAGGGGACAGGTCCAAGAGACCCAGTACTTC
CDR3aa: CASRGQVQETQYF

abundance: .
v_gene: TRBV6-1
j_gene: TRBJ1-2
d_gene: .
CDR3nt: TGTGCCAGCAGTGAACGATGGCAGTATGGCTACACCTTC
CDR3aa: CASSERWQYGYTF

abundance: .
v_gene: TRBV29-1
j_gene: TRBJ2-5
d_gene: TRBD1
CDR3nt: TGCAGCGTTGGACAGGGCCCGGTAGAGACCCAGTACTTC
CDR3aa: CSVGQGPVETQYF

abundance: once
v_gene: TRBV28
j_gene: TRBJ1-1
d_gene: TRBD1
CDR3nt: TGTGCCAGCAGTCCGACAGGGGGCACGGATGAAGCTTTCTTT
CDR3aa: CASSPTGGTDEAFF

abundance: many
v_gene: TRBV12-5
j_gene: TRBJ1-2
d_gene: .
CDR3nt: TGTGCTAGTGGTTTGCCTGGGGAGGGTGTACGTGGCTACACCTTC
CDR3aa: CASGLPGEGVRGYTF

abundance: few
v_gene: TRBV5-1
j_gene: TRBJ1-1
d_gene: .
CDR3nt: TGCGCCAGCAGCCCCGATGATGGACGGTTTGAAGCTTTCTTT
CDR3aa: CASSPDDGRFEAFF

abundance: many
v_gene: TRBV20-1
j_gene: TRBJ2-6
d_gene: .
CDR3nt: TGCAGTGCTAGTCCCGCGCTATTATCTGGGGCCAACGTCCTGACTTTC
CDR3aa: CSASPALLSGANVLTF

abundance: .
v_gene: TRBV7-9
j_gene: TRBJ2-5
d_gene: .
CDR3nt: TGTGCCAGCAGCGAAATCCGGGAGACCCAGTACTTC
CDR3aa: CASSEIRETQYF

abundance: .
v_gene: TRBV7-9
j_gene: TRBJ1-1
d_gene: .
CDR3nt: TGTGCCAGCAGCTCAACACGGATGGACAAGAACACTGAAGCTTTCTTT
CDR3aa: CASSSTRMDKNTEAFF

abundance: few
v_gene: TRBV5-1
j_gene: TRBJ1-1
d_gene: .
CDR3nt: TGCGCCAGCAGCTTGGCACCTCCCGAGGGGACTGAAGCTTTCTTT
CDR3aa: CASSLAPPEGTEAFF

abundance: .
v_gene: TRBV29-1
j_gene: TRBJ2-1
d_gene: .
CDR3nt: TGCAGCGTGAACAGGTTCGAAGTAGGGGAGCAGTTCTTC
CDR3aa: CSVNRFEVGEQFF

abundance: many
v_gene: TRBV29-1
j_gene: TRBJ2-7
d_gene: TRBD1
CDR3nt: TGCAGCGTTGTCGGACAGGGCGACGAGCAGTACTTC
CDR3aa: CSVVGQGDEQYF

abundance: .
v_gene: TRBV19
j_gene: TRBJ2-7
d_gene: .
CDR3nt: TGTGCCAGTAGTCCCAAAGACAGGGCGGACTATTACGAGCAGTACTTC
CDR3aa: CASSPKDRADYYEQYF

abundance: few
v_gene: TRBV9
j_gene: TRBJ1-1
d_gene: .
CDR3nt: TGTGCCAGCAGCGTAGAAGGGGACGGAGATGAAGCTTTCTTT
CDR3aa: CASSVEGDGDEAFF

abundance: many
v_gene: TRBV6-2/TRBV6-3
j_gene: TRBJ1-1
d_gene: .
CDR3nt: TGTGCCAGCAGCGGGGGAAGTCTAGCTGAAGCTTTCTTT
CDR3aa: CASSGGSLAEAFF

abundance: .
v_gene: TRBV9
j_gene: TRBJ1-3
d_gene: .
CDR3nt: TGTGCCAGCAGCGTAGATTATGGGAGGAGAAACACCATATATTTT
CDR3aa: CASSVDYGRRNTIYF